The 27 T cell receptor beta chains given below trace back to one sample, sequenced in a study of T cells in Graves' hyperthyroidism and ophthalmopathy. TCR beta CDR3 regions were amplified from RNA transcripts. The HTBI primer set drove a first-round RT-PCR of the TCR CDR3. TCRdb redid the calling of the multiplex PCR reads with MiXCR, one entry per CDR3 protein. The sample consists of about 660,000 distinct CDR3 sequences, about 45% of them appearing once. Sequenced sample: peripheral blood or thyroid tissue (not recorded which). These receptor sequences come from an adult man with Graves' disease, either hyperthyroidism or ophthalmopathy (not recorded which).

The rearrangement links TRBV25-1 to TRBJ1-4; D remains unclear. The CDR3 sequence is 13 residues long. V was clipped by 4 bases and J by 5 bases, with 8 bases between them. Germline V gives CDR1 MGHDK, CDR2 SYGVNS. This CDR3 reads CASSGRRNEKLFF. CDR3 DNA: TGTGCCAGCAGTGGGAGGAGGAATGAAAAACTGTTTTTT.

V and J are TRBV6-6 and TRBJ1-1; no clear D gene. CDR1 is MNHNY, CDR2 SVGAGI, per germline (reference sequence). V lost 0 bases to trimming and J lost 5 bases, with 7 bases between them. The CDR3 is 13 amino acids. CDR3 region: CASSYSKGTEAFF. The CDR3 coding sequence is TGTGCCAGCAGTTACTCGAAGGGAACTGAAGCTTTCTTT.

This clonotype has only one observation. The V call is TRBV24-1, the J call TRBJ1-1; TRBD1 matches at 7 bases. V shed 7 bases and J 1 base; nucleotides not matched to a gene: 11. This CDR3 is 16 amino acids long. Germline-derived CDR1 and CDR2 are KGHDR and SFDVKD. In nucleotides, the CDR3 is TGTGCCACCAGCAGCGCCGGGACAGCAACGAACACTGAAGCTTTCTTT. It is translated as CATSSAGTATNTEAFF.

This clonotype was observed a handful of times. This chain links TRBV20-1 with TRBJ2-7; D is unclear. Trimming removed 4 bases from V and 5 bases from J, with 9 bases in between. Germline V lookup: CDR1 DFQATT, CDR2 SNEGSKA (reference sequence). CDR3 length: 11 residues. CDR3 DNA sequence: TGCAGTGCTATAAGTTACGACGAGCAGTACTTC. Its translation: CSAISYDEQYF.

This clonotype occurred a few times. V gene TRBV7-2 combines with J gene TRBJ2-2; D is undetermined. V lost 2 bases, J lost 4 bases, and 5 bases lay in between. The CDR3 sequence is 13 residues long. CDR1 and CDR2 (germline): SGHTA, FQGNSA. The CDR3 nucleotides read TGTGCCAGCAGCTTAAGAATCACCGGGGAGCTGTTTTTT. It encodes CASSLRITGELFF.

The rearrangement links TRBV7-9 to TRBJ2-5; 8 bases match TRBD2. The CDR3 has 16 residues. Germline loops: CDR1 SEHNR, CDR2 FQNEAQ (reference sequence). V lost 6 bases to trimming and J lost 5 bases; unmatched junction nucleotides: 14. The DNA for the CDR3 is TGTGCCAGCAGTGCTACTTGGAGCGGGGGCTATGAGACCCAGTACTTC. As protein: CASSATWSGGYETQYF.

A few counts support this clonotype. The chain is built from TRBV29-1 and TRBJ2-7; D perhaps matches TRBD1 (6 bases). The V and J ends lost 0 bases and 0 bases respectively, with 12 bases between them. Germline CDR1 and CDR2: SQVTM and ANQGSEA. The CDR3 runs 15 residues. CDR3 residues: CSVEETGRSSYEQYF. The CDR3 DNA reads TGCAGCGTTGAAGAGACAGGCCGAAGCTCCTACGAGCAGTACTTC.

This clonotype appeared many times. The chain is built from TRBV25-1 and TRBJ1-1; 9 positions agree with TRBD1. Germline CDR1 is MGHDK and CDR2 is SYGVNS. Losses at the gene ends were 7 bases for V and 5 bases for J; bases not matched to a gene: 5. The CDR3 totals 13 residues. The CDR3, as DNA: TGTGCCAGCAAACAACAGGGGGCTACTGAAGCTTTCTTT. It encodes CASKQQGATEAFF.

The rearrangement links TRBV7-2 to TRBJ1-2; D remains ambiguous. V lost 5 bases and J lost 3, with 13 bases in between. The CDR3 runs to 14 residues. The germline CDR1 and CDR2 sequences are SGHTA and FQGNSA. CDR3 amino acids: CASSLREEDYGYTF. In nucleotides, the CDR3 is TGTGCCAGCAGCCTGCGGGAGGAGGACTATGGCTACACCTTC.

The CDR3, as DNA: TGCAGCGTACGACAGGGGGCGCAGACCGGGGAGCTGTTTTTT. It is translated as CSVRQGAQTGELFF. The chain uses TRBV29-1 and TRBJ2-2, with 10 bases that match TRBD1. This CDR3 region has 14 residues. The germline CDR1 and CDR2 sequences are SQVTM and ANQGSEA. Germline trimming cut 6 bases from V and 5 bases from J; bases unmatched to any gene: 6.

This clonotype came up a few times. Sequence at one end of the junction differs from germline and may be a read error. As DNA, the CDR3 is TGTGCCACCAGCAGGGACAGGGGGGAGTTT. Translation: CATSRDRGEF. The rearrangement links TRBV15 to TRBJ1-1; 10 nucleotides line up with TRBD1. The CDR3 has 10 residues. Looked up from germline, CDR1 is LNHNV and CDR2 is YYDKDF (reference sequence).

As for this clonotype: Since a much larger clone is just one base distant, this may be a read error. The chain couples TRBV2 to TRBJ2-7; D gene unclear. CDR1 and CDR2 (germline): SNHLY, FYNNEI. CDR3 length: 11 residues. V was cut by 1 base and J by 6 bases, with 4 bases left in between. In DNA form, the CDR3 reads TGTGCCAGCAGTGAAGAGGTCGAGCAGTACTTC. It specifies CASSEEVEQYF. Using reference TRBV2 and TRBJ2-7 for the parts outside the CDR3, the full variable domain is EPEVTQTPSHQVTQMGQEVILRCVPISNHLYFYWYRQILGQKVEFLVSFYNNEISEKSEIFDDQFSVERPDGSNFTLKIRSTKLEDSAMYFCASSEEVEQYFGPGTRLTVT.

This clonotype was counted a few times. The chain has TRBV12-5 and TRBJ1-5; D gene uncertain. The CDR3 runs to 12 residues. Trimming left V 3 bases short and J 6 bases short, with 6 bases between. Per germline, CDR1 LGHNT and CDR2 FRNRAP. This CDR3 is CASGFGVQPQHF. The CDR3 nucleotides are TGTGCTAGTGGTTTTGGAGTTCAGCCCCAGCATTTT.

The V gene is TRBV20-1, the J gene TRBJ2-7; 9 bases map to TRBD2. The trim removed 6 bases at V and 6 bases at J, leaving 9 bases unmatched. The length of the CDR3 is 13 residues. Germline CDR1 is DFQATT and CDR2 is SNEGSKA (reference sequence). Written as DNA, the CDR3 is TGCAGTGCCTGTAGCGGGGGCTCGGGCGAGCAGTACTTC. Its translation: CSACSGGSGEQYF.

The chain recombines TRBV10-3 with TRBJ1-1, with a weak D call TRBD1 (5 bases). The CDR3 has 13 residues. The V gene's germline CDR1 is ENHRY and CDR2 SYGVKD. Trimming shortened V by 2 bases and J by 4 bases, and 8 bases separated the two germline ends. CDR3 sequence (DNA): TGTGCCATCAGTGAGGGGGCTGGCACTGAAGCTTTCTTT. Translating gives CAISEGAGTEAFF.

The V gene is TRBV7-2, the J gene TRBJ1-5, with D uncertain. Germline V gene sequence: CDR1 SGHTA, CDR2 FQGNSA. CDR3 length: 14 residues. Trimming stripped 4 bases from V and 14 bases from J, with 21 bases between. The CDR3 DNA sequence: TGTGCCAGCAGCTCCAAAGAGGCTAGCAACTACGAGCATTTT. Its translation is CASSSKEASNYEHF.

The chain combines TRBV11-2 with TRBJ1-5; TRBD1 might be the D (6 bases). This CDR3 comprises 14 residues. CDR1 SGHAT and CDR2 FQNNGV come from the germline V gene. The ends were cut back, 5 bases at V and 5 bases at J, with 13 bases in the middle. DNA of the CDR3: TGTGCCAGCAGCCAAGATACAGGGTATCAGCCCCAGCATTTT. This gives the protein CASSQDTGYQPQHF.

This chain joins TRBV7-6 and TRBJ1-3; the match to TRBD1 covers 12 bases. The CDR3 has 16 amino acids. Per germline, CDR1 SGHVS and CDR2 FNYEAQ. After removal of 4 bases from V and 0 bases from J, the junction contained 1 base not matched to a gene. In nucleotides, the CDR3 is TGTGCCAGCAGCTCGGGACAGGGGGCCTCTGGAAACACCATATATTTT. This encodes CASSSGQGASGNTIYF.

This chain links TRBV20-1 with TRBJ1-3; the match to TRBD1 covers 10 bases. The CDR3 has 17 residues. The ends lost 6 bases at V and 1 base at J; junction bases unmatched: 12. CDR1 is DFQATT, CDR2 SNEGSKA, per germline (reference sequence). CDR3 protein: CSATPGQGIISGNTIYF. The DNA of the CDR3 is TGCAGTGCCACCCCGGGACAGGGGATTATATCTGGAAACACCATATATTTT.

This sequence joins TRBV7-9 and TRBJ2-2, with D unresolved. Germline loops: CDR1 SEHNR, CDR2 FQNEAQ (reference sequence). Trimming took 5 bases from V and 3 from J, leaving 7 bases between them. This CDR3 region has 13 residues. CDR3 region: CASSKPDTGELFF. The CDR3 coding sequence is TGTGCCAGCAGCAAACCGGACACCGGGGAGCTGTTTTTT.

On this clonotype itself: A junction boundary mismatches the germline segment, possibly from a read error. The chain uses TRBV11-2 and TRBJ1-4, with D hard to call. Germline CDR1 and CDR2: SGHAT and FQNNGV. The CDR3 totals 13 residues. The CDR3 DNA sequence: TGTGTCAGCAGCTTTTCTGCTAATGAAAAACTGTTTTTT. This sequence encodes CVSSFSANEKLFF. Looking up the rest from reference TRBV11-2 and TRBJ1-4 gives the full variable domain: EAGVAQSPRYKIIEKRQSVAFWCNPISGHATLYWYQQILGQGPKLLIQFQNNGVVDDSQLPKDRFSAERLKGVDSTLKIQPAKLEDSAVYLCVSSFSANEKLFFGSGTQLSVL.

V and J are TRBV2 and TRBJ2-2, with 8 bases lining up with TRBD2. Germline V gene data show CDR1 as SNHLY and CDR2 as FYNNEI. The CDR3 runs 17 residues. The V gene end was trimmed by 6 bases and the J gene end by 2 bases; junction bases not matched to a gene: 11. The CDR3 coding sequence is TGTGCCAGCAGCTTAGCGGGGCTAGCGGGCAACACCGGGGAGCTGTTTTTT. It is translated as CASSLAGLAGNTGELFF.

A single count supports this clonotype. The genes are TRBV20-1 and TRBJ2-5; 9 nucleotides agree with TRBD1. Germline lookup yields CDR1 DFQATT and CDR2 SNEGSKA (reference sequence). Unmatched junction bases numbered 1, after V lost 6 bases and J lost 5 bases. The CDR3 loop spans 11 amino acids. CDR3 bases: TGCAGTGCGGGGACAGGGGAGACCCAGTACTTC. This sequence encodes CSAGTGETQYF.

This chain links TRBV7-8 with TRBJ1-4; TRBD1 is a possible D gene (5 bases). Germline V lookup: CDR1 SGHVS, CDR2 FQNEAQ. Trimming cost V 5 bases and J 11 bases, with 18 bases left between them. The CDR3 is 14 residues long. CDR3: CASSRGGDHGKLFF. For the CDR3, the DNA is TGTGCCAGCAGCCGCGGGGGGGACCACGGGAAACTGTTTTTT.

This clonotype was seen at least ten times. This chain links TRBV29-1 with TRBJ1-1; unclear D gene. Trimming took 0 bases from V and 0 from J, leaving 8 bases between them. The CDR3 loop spans 14 amino acids. The V gene's germline CDR1 is SQVTM and CDR2 ANQGSEA. In nucleotides, the CDR3 is TGCAGCGTTGAAGATCCGTCCCTGAACACTGAAGCTTTCTTT. This sequence encodes CSVEDPSLNTEAFF.

Many counts were recorded for this clonotype. This sequence joins TRBV10-3 and TRBJ1-4; no clear D. V lost 4 bases and J 8 bases, leaving 11 bases between the germline ends. The CDR3 length is 13 residues. Germline V gene lookup returns CDR1 ENHRY and CDR2 SYGVKD. The CDR3 DNA sequence: TGTGCCATCAGTGGCGGTTTAAGCGAAAAACTGTTTTTT. This sequence encodes CAISGGLSEKLFF.

The chain links TRBV6-5 to TRBJ1-3, with a weak D call TRBD1 (6 bases). V lost 6 bases to trimming and J lost 4 bases, with 16 bases between them. Germline V lookup: CDR1 MNHEY, CDR2 SVGAGI. This CDR3 comprises 15 residues. CDR3 loop: CASRPTGRGGNTIYF. CDR3 nucleotides: TGTGCCAGCAGACCTACAGGGCGCGGAGGAAACACCATATATTTT.